This T cell receptor (beta chain) is drawn from a study of T cells in Graves' hyperthyroidism and ophthalmopathy. Trimming removed 0 bases from V and 10 bases from J; junction bases left unmatched: 4. Per the germline V gene, CDR1 is DFQATT and CDR2 is SNEGSKA (reference sequence). This CDR3 is 14 amino acids long. This clonotype was recorded many times. Diagnoses used clinical symptoms, serum thyroxine and TRAb, thyroid ultrasound and orbital computed tomography. Amplification yielded TCR beta CDR3 regions, with RNA transcripts as the source. A set of HTBI primers served as the primers for a first-round RT-PCR of the TCR CDR3. TCRdb used MiXCR to reprocess the multiplex PCR reads, holding one entry per CDR3 protein. The sample contains under 550,000 distinct CDR3 sequences, about an eighth of which appear only once.

The clonotype originates from a woman between 18 and 29 years old with Graves' hyperthyroidism. The chain employs TRBV20-1 and TRBJ1-6; 9 bases map to TRBD1. Sequenced sample: blood. Here the CDR3 reads CSAREDRGRSPLHF. Here the CDR3 DNA reads TGCAGTGCTAGAGAGGACAGGGGTAGATCACCCCTCCACTTT.